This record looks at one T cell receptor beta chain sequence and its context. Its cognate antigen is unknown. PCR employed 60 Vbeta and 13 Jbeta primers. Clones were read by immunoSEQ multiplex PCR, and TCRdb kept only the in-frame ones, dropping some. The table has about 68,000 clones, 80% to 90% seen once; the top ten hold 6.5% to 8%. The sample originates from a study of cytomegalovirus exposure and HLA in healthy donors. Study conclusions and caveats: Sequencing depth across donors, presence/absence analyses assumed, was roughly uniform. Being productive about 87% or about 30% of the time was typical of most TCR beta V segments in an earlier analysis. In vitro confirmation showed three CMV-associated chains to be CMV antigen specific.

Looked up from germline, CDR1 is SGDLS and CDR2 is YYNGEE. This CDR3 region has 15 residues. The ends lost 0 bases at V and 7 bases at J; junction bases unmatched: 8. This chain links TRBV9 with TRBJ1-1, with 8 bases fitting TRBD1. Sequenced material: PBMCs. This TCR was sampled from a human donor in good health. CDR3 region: CASSVVGQGAVEAFF. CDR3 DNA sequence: TGTGCCAGCAGCGTAGTTGGGCAGGGGGCCGTTGAAGCTTTCTTT.